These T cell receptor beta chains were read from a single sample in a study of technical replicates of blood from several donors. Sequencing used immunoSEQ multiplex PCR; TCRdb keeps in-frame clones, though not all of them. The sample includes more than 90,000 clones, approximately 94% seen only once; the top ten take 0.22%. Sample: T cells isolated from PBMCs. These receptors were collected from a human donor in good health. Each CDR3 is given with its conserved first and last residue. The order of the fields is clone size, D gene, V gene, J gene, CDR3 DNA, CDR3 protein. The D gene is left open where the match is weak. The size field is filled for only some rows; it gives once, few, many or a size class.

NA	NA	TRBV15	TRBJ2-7	TGTGCCACCAGCAGAGATCGGGTGGCCTACGAGCAGTACTTC	CATSRDRVAYEQYF
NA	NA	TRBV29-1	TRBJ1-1	TGCAGCGTTGTACTGGGGCTGAACACTGAAGCTTTCTTT	CSVVLGLNTEAFF
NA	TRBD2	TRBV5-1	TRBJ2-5	TGCGCCAGCAGCCGAAGCGGGGCCCAGGGAGAGACCCAGTACTTC	CASSRSGAQGETQYF
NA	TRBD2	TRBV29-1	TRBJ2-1	TGCAGCGTTGCTCCTAGCGGGAGGACTACCAATGAGCAGTTCTTC	CSVAPSGRTTNEQFF
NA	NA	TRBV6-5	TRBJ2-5	TGTGCCAGCAGAGGACCCCTGGGGCCCCAAGAGACCCAGTACTTC	CASRGPLGPQETQYF
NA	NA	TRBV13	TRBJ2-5	TGTGCCAGCAGCTTAGCGGGCGGGGACCAAGAGACCCAGTACTTC	CASSLAGGDQETQYF
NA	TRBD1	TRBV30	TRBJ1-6	TGTGCCTGGAGTGGGGGACAGGGACATTCACCCCTCCACTTT	CAWSGGQGHSPLHF
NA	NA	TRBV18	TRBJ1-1	TGTGCCAGCTCCTCCGAAGGGGACACTGAAGCTTTCTTT	CASSSEGDTEAFF
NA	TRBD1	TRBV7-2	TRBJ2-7	TGTGCCAGCAACCGGGACAGGAGGGAGTACGAGCAGTACTTC	CASNRDRREYEQYF
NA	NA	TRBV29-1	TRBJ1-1	TGCAGCGTTGTCGGCAGGGGCACTGAAGCTTTCTTT	CSVVGRGTEAFF
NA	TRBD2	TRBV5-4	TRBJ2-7	TGTGCCAGCAGCTCCCTAGCGGGGGGGTCCTACGAGCAGTACTTC	CASSSLAGGSYEQYF
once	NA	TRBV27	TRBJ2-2	TGTGCCAGCAGCCGAGCGGGCGGAAACACCGGGGAGCTGTTTTTT	CASSRAGGNTGELFF
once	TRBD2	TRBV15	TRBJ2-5	TGTGCCACCCGAGGGACTAGCGGCCAAGAGACCCAGTACTTC	CATRGTSGQETQYF
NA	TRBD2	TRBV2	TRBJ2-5	TGTGCCAGCAGGACGACTAGCGGGAGTTGGGAGACCCAGTACTTC	CASRTTSGSWETQYF
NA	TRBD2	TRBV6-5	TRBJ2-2	TGTGCCAGCAGTTACTTCGGCGGGAGGGCCCCCGGGGAGCTGTTTTTT	CASSYFGGRAPGELFF
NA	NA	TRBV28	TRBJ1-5	TGTGCCAGCAGTCTAAATCAGCCCCAGCATTTT	CASSLNQPQHF
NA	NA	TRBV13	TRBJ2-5	TGTGCCAGCAGCTACTTTGGCGGGGCTGAAAGGGAGACCCAGTACTTC	CASSYFGGAERETQYF
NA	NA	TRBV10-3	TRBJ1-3	TGTGCCATCAGTGAGGGGCAGAGCTCTGGAAACACCATATATTTT	CAISEGQSSGNTIYF
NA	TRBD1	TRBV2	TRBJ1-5	TGTGCCAGCAGGGGGCGTTTCGGGACAGGCTTTGATAGCAATCAGCCCCAGCATTTT	CASRGRFGTGFDSNQPQHF
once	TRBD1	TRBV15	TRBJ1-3	TGTGCCACCGGGGGACAGGGCTCTGGAAACACCATATATTTT	CATGGQGSGNTIYF
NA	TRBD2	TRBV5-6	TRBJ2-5	TGTGCCAGCAGCGCGGGACTAGCGGGAGCGGAGACCCAGTACTTC	CASSAGLAGAETQYF
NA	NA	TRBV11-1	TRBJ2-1	TGTGCCAGCAGCTTATCCCTTTACAATGAGCAGTTCTTC	CASSLSLYNEQFF
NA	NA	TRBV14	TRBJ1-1	TGTGCCAGCAGCCAAGAGGGTTCAGCAGGGCAAACTGAAGCTTTCTTT	CASSQEGSAGQTEAFF
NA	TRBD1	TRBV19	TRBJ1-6	TGTGCCAGTAGCCCGGGACAGGTTAATTCACCCCTCCACTTT	CASSPGQVNSPLHF
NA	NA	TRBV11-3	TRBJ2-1	TGTGCCAGCAGCTTTGGGGGGAACTCCTACAATGAGCAGTTCTTC	CASSFGGNSYNEQFF
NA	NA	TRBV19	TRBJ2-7	TGTGCCAGCCTCCCCCCCGATCGGGACGAGCAGTACTTC	CASLPPDRDEQYF
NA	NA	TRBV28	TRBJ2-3	TGTGCCAGCAGTTTTGAGGTGCGCGGTCGTACCCCAGATACGCAGTATTTT	CASSFEVRGRTPDTQYF
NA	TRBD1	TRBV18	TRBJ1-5	TGTGCCAGCTCACTGAATAGGGACAGAGGCAATCAGCCCCAGCATTTT	CASSLNRDRGNQPQHF
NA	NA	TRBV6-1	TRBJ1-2	TGTGCCAGCAGTGAAGCGCAGGGGCGGAAGAGGGGCTACACCTTC	CASSEAQGRKRGYTF
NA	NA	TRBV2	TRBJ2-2	TGTGCCAGCAGTGGGACTATTGGGGAGCTGTTTTTT	CASSGTIGELFF
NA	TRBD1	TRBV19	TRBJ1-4	TGTGCCAGTACCTCGACAGGGAACAATGAAAAACTGTTTTTT	CASTSTGNNEKLFF
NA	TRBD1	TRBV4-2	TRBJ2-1	TGTGCCAGCAGCATTGGCGGGACAGGGAATCAGGAGCAGTTCTTC	CASSIGGTGNQEQFF
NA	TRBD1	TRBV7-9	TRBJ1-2	TGTGCCAGCACGGCCGGGACAGCCTCCAGCTATGGCTACACCTTC	CASTAGTASSYGYTF
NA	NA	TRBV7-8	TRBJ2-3	TGTGCCAGCAGCTTAACTCGGGTTGCGGCTTCTTGGTCAGATACGCAGTATTTT	CASSLTRVAASWSDTQYF
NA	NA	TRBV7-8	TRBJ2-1	TGTGCCAGCACCGGTAAGACAGCAGCCTACAATGAGCAGTTCTTC	CASTGKTAAYNEQFF
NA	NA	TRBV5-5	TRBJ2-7	TGTGCCAGCAGCTTGGAGCCAGGAAGCTCCTACGAGCAGTACTTC	CASSLEPGSSYEQYF
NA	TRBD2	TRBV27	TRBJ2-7	TGTGCCAGCAGTCGGGGGGGGAGCGTGTCATACGAGCAGTACTTC	CASSRGGSVSYEQYF
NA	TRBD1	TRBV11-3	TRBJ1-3	TGTGCCAGCAGCCCGGGACAGGGGAGCTCTGGAAACACCATATATTTT	CASSPGQGSSGNTIYF
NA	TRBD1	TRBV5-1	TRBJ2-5	TGCGCCAGCTACCTAGGACAGGGACGGGAGACCCAGTACTTC	CASYLGQGRETQYF
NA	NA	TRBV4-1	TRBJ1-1	TGCGCCAGCAGCCTCAGAGGAGTGAACACTGAAGCTTTCTTT	CASSLRGVNTEAFF
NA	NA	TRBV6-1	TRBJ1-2	TGTGCCAGCAGCCACGTCAGGGAGGCCTATGGCTACACCTTC	CASSHVREAYGYTF
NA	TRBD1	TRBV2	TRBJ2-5	TGTGCCAGCAGGGGACAGGAGGCGAACACACAAGAGACCCAGTACTTC	CASRGQEANTQETQYF
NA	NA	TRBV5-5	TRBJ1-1	TGTGCCAGCAGCCACCCCCGCGCGATTGAAGCTTTCTTT	CASSHPRAIEAFF
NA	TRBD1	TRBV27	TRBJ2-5	TGTGCCAGCAGGTACTCCCAGGGGGCGGGAGAGACCCAGTACTTC	CASRYSQGAGETQYF
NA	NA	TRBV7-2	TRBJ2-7	TGTGCCAGCAGCACCTACACCAGGGGGGTAAGGGAGCAGTACTTC	CASSTYTRGVREQYF
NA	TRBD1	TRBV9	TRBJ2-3	TGTGCCAGCAGCGTAGCTGGGACAGGGACAGATACGCAGTATTTT	CASSVAGTGTDTQYF
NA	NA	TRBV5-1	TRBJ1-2	TGCGCCAGCAGCTTGGGAGTCTTCTATGGCTACACCTTC	CASSLGVFYGYTF
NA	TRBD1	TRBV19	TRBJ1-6	TGTGCCAGTAGTACAGGGGGCGCCGGGAACTATAATTCACCCCTCCACTTT	CASSTGGAGNYNSPLHF
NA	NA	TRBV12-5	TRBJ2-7	TGTGCTAGTGAGAGGGCAGAGTACGAGCAGTACTTC	CASERAEYEQYF
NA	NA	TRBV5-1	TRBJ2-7	TGCGCCAGCAGCTGGGGGGACAGCTCCTACGAGCAGTACTTC	CASSWGDSSYEQYF